This T cell receptor (beta chain) comes out of a study of shared clonotypes between healthy human individuals. Produced via immunoSEQ multiplex PCR; TCRdb's table is partial and in-frame only. The sample holds under 1,100,000 clones, more than 75% seen once. The material sequenced was memory CD4+ T cells from PBMCs. The subset: CD45RA-negative fraction. This sequence was found in a man between 18 and 35 years old in good health. Some clones in this sample may be carry-over from other donors' samples.

The CDR3 is CASSLGWTASSGANVLTF. In nucleotides, the CDR3 is TGTGCCAGCAGTTTGGGGTGGACAGCGAGCTCTGGGGCCAACGTCCTGACTTTC. The chain couples TRBV28 to TRBJ2-6, with a weak D call TRBD1 (6 bases). Per germline, CDR1 MDHEN and CDR2 SYDVKM. This CDR3 has 18 residues. Trimming pared 3 bases from V and 0 bases from J, leaving 15 bases between.